A selection of T cell receptor beta chains follows, all from one sample in a study of cytomegalovirus exposure and HLA in healthy donors. Using immunoSEQ multiplex PCR, the repertoire was profiled, and TCRdb retains in-frame clones only, with some absent. This sample carries about 160,000 clones, 80% to 90% of them seen once, and the ten largest clones take 4.5% to 7%. Specimen: PBMCs. These receptors were collected from a woman aged 25 to 39 in good health and CMV-seronegative. CDR3s include the opening cysteine and the closing phenylalanine or tryptophan. A D gene is named only where the DNA matches it firmly. Clone sizes are given selectively: once, few, many, or a class where the clone is expanded.

CDR3 protein: CATSTWGGVGETQYF
CDR3 DNA: TGTGCCACCAGCACCTGGGGGGGAGTGGGAGAGACCCAGTACTTC
V gene: TRBV15
J gene: TRBJ2-5
D gene: TRBD2
clone size: .

CDR3 protein: CASSQDRWDRGETEAFF
CDR3 DNA: TGCGCCAGCAGCCAAGATCGTTGGGACAGGGGAGAGACTGAAGCTTTCTTT
V gene: TRBV4-3
J gene: TRBJ1-1
D gene: TRBD1
clone size: .

CDR3 protein: CASSSFLGTGDSSYEQYF
CDR3 DNA: TGTGCCAGCAGCTCTTTCCTCGGGACAGGGGACAGCTCCTACGAGCAGTACTTC
V gene: TRBV7-8
J gene: TRBJ2-7
D gene: TRBD1
clone size: .

CDR3 protein: CASSYGTGQGGAFF
CDR3 DNA: TGTGCCAGCAGTTACGGGACAGGGCAGGGGGGAGCTTTCTTT
V gene: TRBV28
J gene: TRBJ1-1
D gene: TRBD1
clone size: .

CDR3 protein: CASRKWTGTYEQYF
CDR3 DNA: TGTGCCAGCAGGAAATGGACAGGAACCTACGAGCAGTACTTC
V gene: TRBV6-5
J gene: TRBJ2-7
D gene: TRBD1
clone size: .

CDR3 protein: CAWSPGGRGEQYF
CDR3 DNA: TGTGCCTGGAGTCCAGGGGGGCGAGGGGAGCAGTACTTC
V gene: TRBV30
J gene: TRBJ2-7
D gene: .
clone size: .

CDR3 protein: CASSRSGGADSYEQYF
CDR3 DNA: TGTGCCAGCAGCCGTAGCGGGGGGGCGGATTCCTACGAGCAGTACTTC
V gene: TRBV5-4
J gene: TRBJ2-7
D gene: TRBD2
clone size: few

CDR3 protein: CASSPTEYTGELFF
CDR3 DNA: TGTGCCAGCAGTCCGACAGAATACACCGGGGAGCTGTTTTTT
V gene: TRBV28
J gene: TRBJ2-2
D gene: .
clone size: few

CDR3 protein: CASSSGVWTGELFF
CDR3 DNA: TGTGCCAGCAGTAGCGGGGTATGGACCGGGGAGCTGTTTTTT
V gene: TRBV11-1
J gene: TRBJ2-2
D gene: TRBD2
clone size: .

CDR3 protein: CSVESGGDYGYTF
CDR3 DNA: TGCAGCGTTGAATCGGGGGGTGACTATGGCTACACCTTC
V gene: TRBV29-1
J gene: TRBJ1-2
D gene: .
clone size: .

CDR3 protein: CASSQGGRSGKNIQYF
CDR3 DNA: TGTGCCAGCAGCCAAGGCGGTCGGTCGGGGAAAAACATTCAGTACTTC
V gene: TRBV4-2
J gene: TRBJ2-4
D gene: .
clone size: once

CDR3 protein: CSVEDLADVDEQFF
CDR3 DNA: TGCAGCGTTGAAGACTTGGCAGATGTGGATGAGCAGTTCTTC
V gene: TRBV29-1
J gene: TRBJ2-1
D gene: .
clone size: .

CDR3 protein: CASSDTSFGAGYNSPLHF
CDR3 DNA: TGTGCCAGCAGCGATACTAGTTTCGGGGCGGGCTATAATTCACCCCTCCACTTT
V gene: TRBV7-2
J gene: TRBJ1-6
D gene: .
clone size: .

CDR3 protein: CASSQDPATVDYGYTF
CDR3 DNA: TGCGCCAGCAGCCAAGATCCTGCCACAGTAGACTATGGCTACACCTTC
V gene: TRBV4-3
J gene: TRBJ1-2
D gene: .
clone size: .

CDR3 protein: CASSVDVYGYTF
CDR3 DNA: TGTGCCAGCAGCGTCGACGTTTATGGCTACACCTTC
V gene: TRBV7-9
J gene: TRBJ1-2
D gene: .
clone size: .